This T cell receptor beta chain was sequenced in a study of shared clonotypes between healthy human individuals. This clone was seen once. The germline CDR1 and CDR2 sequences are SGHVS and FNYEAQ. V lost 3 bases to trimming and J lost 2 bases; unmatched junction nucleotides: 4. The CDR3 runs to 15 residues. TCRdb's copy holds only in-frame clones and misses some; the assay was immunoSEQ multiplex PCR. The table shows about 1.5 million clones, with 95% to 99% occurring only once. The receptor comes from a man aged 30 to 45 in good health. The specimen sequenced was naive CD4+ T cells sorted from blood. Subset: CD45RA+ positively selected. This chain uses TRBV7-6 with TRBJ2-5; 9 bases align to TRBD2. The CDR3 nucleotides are TGTGCCAGCAGCTTTAGCGGGAGAGAGCAAGAGACCCAGTACTTC. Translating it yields CASSFSGREQETQYF.